This TCR beta chain was recovered during a study of T-cell memory formation after mild COVID-19. Study-level results: The pre-infection memory compartment contained some responding clones, suggesting cross-reactive memory joined.

The CDR3 has 15 amino acids. Germline V gives CDR1 MGHRA, CDR2 YSYEKL. The V gene end was trimmed by 4 bases and the J gene end by 8 bases; junction bases not matched to a gene: 8. At least ten counts were recorded for this clonotype. As yet, its antigen is unknown. TCRdb redid the calling of the 5' RACE reads with MiXCR, one entry per CDR3 protein. The data show 30,000 to 35,000 distinct CDR3 sequences, under 8% seen once. The chain couples TRBV4-1 to TRBJ2-1, with TRBD2 matching over 10 bases. Sequences were obtained from PBMCs or a T cell subset sorted from them (not recorded which). The TCR sequence derives from a young man who had mild COVID-19 (a few samples of this study predate the infection). Cell type and time point are not known. Here the CDR3 DNA reads TGCGCCAGCAGCCCCGAGCGGGGGGGCCTCTATGAGCAGTTCTTC. The encoded protein is CASSPERGGLYEQFF.